Shown below are 6 T cell receptor beta chains from a single sample sequenced in a study of blood T cell repertoires in COVID-19. Assay: immunoSEQ multiplex PCR; the TCRdb copy retains only in-frame clones and omits some. Of some 110,000 clones listed, 82% were seen once; the top ten hold approximately 7.9%. The sequenced sample consisted of peripheral blood. The receptors were sampled from a man between 65 and 85 years old with acute or convalescent COVID-19.

This clone was picked up a small number of times. This chain joins TRBV18 and TRBJ1-6, with D unresolved. This CDR3 has 15 residues. Trimming cost V 3 bases and J 4 bases, with 10 bases left between them. The germline V gene has CDR1 KGHSH and CDR2 LQKENI. The CDR3 sequence: CASSPIGEYNSPLHF. CDR3 coding DNA: TGTGCCAGCTCACCGATTGGGGAGTATAATTCACCCCTCCACTTT.

This clone was recorded a few times. This sequence joins TRBV25-1 and TRBJ2-7; TRBD2 is a possible D gene (6 bases). The germline V gene has CDR1 MGHDK and CDR2 SYGVNS. The CDR3 covers 16 residues. Trimming left V 1 base short and J 1 base short, with 14 bases between. The CDR3 here is CASSESPGLISYEQYF. As DNA, the CDR3 is TGTGCCAGCAGTGAATCCCCGGGACTGATTTCCTACGAGCAGTACTTC.

The chain recombines TRBV15 with TRBJ1-1; 8 nucleotides align to TRBD1. CDR3 length equals 16 residues. J lost 5 bases, V lost 2 bases, and 10 bases had no gene match. Germline CDR1 is LNHNV and CDR2 is YYDKDF (reference sequence). The CDR3 protein is CATSRPGQGWRTEAFF. The CDR3 DNA reads TGTGCCACCAGCAGACCCGGACAGGGATGGAGGACTGAAGCTTTCTTT.

The chain couples TRBV7-9 to TRBJ1-1; D unclear. The CDR3 loop spans 15 amino acids. Germline CDR1 SEHNR, CDR2 FQNEAQ (reference sequence). V lost 5 bases and J 1 base, leaving 14 bases between the germline ends. DNA of the CDR3: TGTGCCAGCAGCCAGGTGGTGGGAGGGAACACTGAAGCTTTCTTT. This sequence encodes CASSQVVGGNTEAFF.

The V and J genes are TRBV7-9 and TRBJ2-2; D call uncertain. Deletions cut 5 bases from V and 0 bases from J, with 7 bases between. The germline CDR1 and CDR2 sequences are SEHNR and FQNEAQ (reference sequence). This CDR3 is 14 amino acids long. The CDR3 region is CASSENTNTGELFF. The CDR3 nucleotides are TGTGCCAGCAGCGAGAATACGAACACCGGGGAGCTGTTTTTT.

The rearrangement uses TRBV19 and TRBJ1-5, with 7 bases fitting TRBD1. CDR3 length: 14 residues. The germline V gene encodes CDR1 LNHDA and CDR2 SQIVND (reference sequence). The V and J ends lost 1 base and 6 bases, in that order; junction bases with no gene match: 3. The CDR3 DNA reads as TGTGCCAGTAGTATAGGGCAGGGGGGTCAGCCCCAGCATTTT. Protein product: CASSIGQGGQPQHF. Full variable domain (rest looked up from reference TRBV19 and TRBJ1-5): DGGITQSPKYLFRKEGQNVTLSCEQNLNHDAMYWYRQDPGQGLRLIYYSQIVNDFQKGDIAEGYSVSREKKESFPLTVTSAQKNPTAFYLCASSIGQGGQPQHFGDGTRLSIL.